These T cell receptor beta chains were read from a single sample in a study of T-cell reconstitution after alpha-beta-depleted transplantation in children. MiXCR was run by TCRdb on the PCR reads, yielding one entry per CDR3 protein. This table holds around 2,800 distinct CDR3 sequences, 10% to 12% found once. This specimen was PBMCs, mostly from graft donor cells, taken 360 days after TCRalphabeta/CD19-depleted stem cell transplant. The receptor source for this set is a patient under 10 years old who had a stem cell transplant for inherited bone marrow failure, so the T cells may come from the graft donor. Each CDR3 is given with its conserved first and last residue.

j_call	v_call	cdr3_aa
TRBJ1-5	TRBV4-2	CASSQDVRRSNQPQHF
TRBJ2-1	TRBV27	CASRRPGLSYNEQFF
TRBJ1-3	TRBV7-9	CASSPRGAAGNTIYF
TRBJ2-1	TRBV5-1	CASSSMTSGTYNEQFF
TRBJ1-5	TRBV5-1	CASRPDRGNQPQHF
TRBJ2-1	TRBV15	CATSRGSFGSYNEQFF
TRBJ2-3	TRBV12-3/TRBV12-4	CASSLSSIGTGPSTDTQYF
TRBJ1-4	TRBV20-1	CSASQAINEKLFF
TRBJ1-2	TRBV5-1	CASSPLGTFSNYGYTF
TRBJ2-1	TRBV7-2	CASSFMGGSSYNEQFF
TRBJ1-3	TRBV10-3	CAIRPRVGVSAGNTIYF
TRBJ1-5	TRBV4-3	CASSPTSGGGSSNQPQHF
TRBJ2-1	TRBV11-2	CASSSDRVQFF
TRBJ2-1	TRBV9	CASSGNEREALDNEQFF
TRBJ2-7	TRBV20-1	CSARVTGAPQYF
TRBJ1-5	TRBV18	CASSPLSNQPQHF
TRBJ2-1	TRBV7-9	CASSLGGLAEYNEQFF
TRBJ2-3	TRBV3-1	CASSQQGLAATDTQYF
TRBJ1-1	TRBV6-2/TRBV6-3	CASSYLLRPNTEAFF
TRBJ2-1	TRBV21-1	CASSKVGGVSYNEQFF
TRBJ2-5	TRBV24-1	CATSDERGGLETQYF
TRBJ2-4	TRBV7-9	CASSSQGAKNIQYF
TRBJ2-7	TRBV7-2	CASSLAGLAGYEQYF
TRBJ2-3	TRBV29-1	CSPEGLTDTQYF
TRBJ1-2	TRBV5-1	CASSSQGDYGYTF
TRBJ2-2	TRBV7-9	CASSPPGRRNTGELFF
TRBJ1-2	TRBV18	CASSPATDANYGYTF
TRBJ2-1	TRBV7-9	CASSLASGFGSYNEQFF
TRBJ2-5	TRBV28	CASSFNAGVETQYF
TRBJ1-1	TRBV6-5	CASRPGGGTEAFF
TRBJ2-3	TRBV3-1	CASSLAGGADTQYF
TRBJ2-2	TRBV4-1	CASSQDLASLTGELFF
TRBJ2-1	TRBV20-1	CSATLRPTEQFF
TRBJ2-3	TRBV20-1	CSASEPITDTQYF
TRBJ1-2	TRBV28	CASSIHPSSGGYTF
TRBJ2-1	TRBV7-8	CASSSTGQGRYNEQFF
TRBJ2-5	TRBV6-2/TRBV6-3	CASSSGTSGSETQYF
TRBJ2-4	TRBV15	CATSRDKSVAKNIQYF
TRBJ1-3	TRBV20-1	CSAFYSGNTIYF
TRBJ1-5	TRBV7-9	CASSLAGQPQHF
TRBJ2-5	TRBV27	CASSLGRFRETQYF
TRBJ1-5	TRBV10-3	CTFSLRSNQPQHF
TRBJ2-2	TRBV5-4	CASSLFTGTPSGELFF
TRBJ2-7	TRBV4-3	CASSRGRGAYEQYF
TRBJ2-5	TRBV29-1	CSVRNRGLGETQYF
TRBJ2-1	TRBV20-1	CSANPHSSGSYNEQFF
TRBJ1-1	TRBV7-9	CASSSGQPEAFF
TRBJ2-7	TRBV4-1	CASSQRGMLPYEQYF
TRBJ2-2	TRBV7-2	CASTRTSTNTGELFF
TRBJ1-4	TRBV7-9	CASSSRGSEKLFF
TRBJ2-5	TRBV4-2	CASSQEGAELQETQYF
TRBJ1-1	TRBV10-3	CAISGAARTEAFF
TRBJ2-7	TRBV6-2/TRBV6-3	CASTFSGGDSYEQYF
TRBJ2-1	TRBV7-9	CASSLGGWPYNEQFF
TRBJ1-1	TRBV29-1	CSVGQGYTEAFF
TRBJ2-1	TRBV5-1	CASRREGQAYNEQFF
TRBJ1-5	TRBV19	CASTEGGFNQPQHF
TRBJ1-4	TRBV6-5	CASSYGRGATNEKLFF
TRBJ2-3	TRBV7-9	CASSLLLAGNTQYF